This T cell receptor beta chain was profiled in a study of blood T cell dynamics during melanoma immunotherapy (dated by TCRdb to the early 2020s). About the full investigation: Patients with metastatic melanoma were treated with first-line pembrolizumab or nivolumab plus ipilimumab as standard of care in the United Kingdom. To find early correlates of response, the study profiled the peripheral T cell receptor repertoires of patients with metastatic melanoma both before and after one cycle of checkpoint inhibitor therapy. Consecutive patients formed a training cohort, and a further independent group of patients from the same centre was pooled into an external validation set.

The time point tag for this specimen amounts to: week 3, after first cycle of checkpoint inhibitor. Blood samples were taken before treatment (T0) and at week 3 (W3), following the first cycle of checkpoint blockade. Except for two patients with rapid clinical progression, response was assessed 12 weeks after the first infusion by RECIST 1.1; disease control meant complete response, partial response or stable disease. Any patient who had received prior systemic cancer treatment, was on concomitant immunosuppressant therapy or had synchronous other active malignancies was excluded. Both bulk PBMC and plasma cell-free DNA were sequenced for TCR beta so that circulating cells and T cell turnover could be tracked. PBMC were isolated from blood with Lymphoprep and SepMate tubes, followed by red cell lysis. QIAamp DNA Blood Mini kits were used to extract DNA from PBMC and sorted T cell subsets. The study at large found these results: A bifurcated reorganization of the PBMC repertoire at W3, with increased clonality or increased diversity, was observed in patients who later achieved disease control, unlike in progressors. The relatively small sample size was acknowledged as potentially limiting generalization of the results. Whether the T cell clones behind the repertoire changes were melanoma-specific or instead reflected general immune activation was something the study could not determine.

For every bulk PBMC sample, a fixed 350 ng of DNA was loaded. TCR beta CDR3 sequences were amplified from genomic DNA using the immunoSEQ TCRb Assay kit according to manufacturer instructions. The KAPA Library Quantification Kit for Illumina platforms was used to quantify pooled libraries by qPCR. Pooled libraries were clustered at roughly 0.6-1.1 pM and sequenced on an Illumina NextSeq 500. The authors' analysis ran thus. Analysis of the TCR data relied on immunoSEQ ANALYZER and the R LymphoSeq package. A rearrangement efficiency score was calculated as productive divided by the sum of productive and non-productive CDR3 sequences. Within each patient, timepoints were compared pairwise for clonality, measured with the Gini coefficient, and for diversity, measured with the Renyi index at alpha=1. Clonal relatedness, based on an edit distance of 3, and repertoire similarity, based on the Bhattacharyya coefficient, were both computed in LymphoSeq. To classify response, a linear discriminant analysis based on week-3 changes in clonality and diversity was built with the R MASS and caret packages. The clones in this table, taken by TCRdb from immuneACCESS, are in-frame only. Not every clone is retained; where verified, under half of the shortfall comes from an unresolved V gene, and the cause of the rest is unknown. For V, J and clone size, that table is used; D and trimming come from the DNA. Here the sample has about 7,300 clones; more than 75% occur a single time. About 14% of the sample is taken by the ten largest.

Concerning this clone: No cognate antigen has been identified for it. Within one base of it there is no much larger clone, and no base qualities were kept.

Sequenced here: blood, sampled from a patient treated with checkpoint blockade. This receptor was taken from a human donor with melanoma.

The CDR3 protein sequence reads: CASGLIRNEQFF. The DNA sequence is given as TGTGCTAGTGGTTTGATCCGCAATGAGCAGTTCTTC. Recombination linked TRBV12-5 to TRBJ2-1, with the D gene not clear enough to name. The V end loses 2 bases and the J end loses 6 bases, and a stretch of 5 bases separates them. From a lookup of the germline V gene, CDR1 and CDR2 are LGHNT and FRNRAP. Spanning cysteine to phenylalanine, the CDR3 consists of 12 amino acids. Only the CDR3 DNA is retained, 36 bases long and in frame from the first base. Outside the CDR3, residues come from the reference TRBV12-5 and TRBJ2-1 proteins, so the full variable domain is: DARVTQTPRHKVTEMGQEVTMRCQPILGHNTVFWYRQTMMQGLELLAYFRNRAPLDDSGMPKDRFSAEMPDATLATLKIQPSEPRDSAVYFCASGLIRNEQFFGPGTRLTVL.